A single sample gave rise to the 8 T cell receptor beta chains below, sequenced in a study of cytomegalovirus exposure and HLA in healthy donors. This table comes from immunoSEQ multiplex PCR, and its TCRdb copy is limited to in-frame clones, with some not included. Among approximately 220,000 clones listed, about 83% were seen once. The source material was PBMCs. These receptors were obtained from a man between 18 and 35 years old in good health and CMV-seronegative.

The chain uses TRBV18 and TRBJ2-5, with D tentatively TRBD1 (5 bases). The V end was cut by 3 bases, the J end by 3 bases, with 5 bases between. Germline V gene data show CDR1 as KGHSH and CDR2 as LQKENI. This CDR3 comprises 12 residues. The CDR3 nucleotides are TGTGCCAGCTCACCGACAGAAGAGACCCAGTACTTC. Translating gives CASSPTEETQYF.

The chain has TRBV30 and TRBJ2-5, with a tentative D call TRBD2 (6 bases). Germline assignment: CDR1 GTSNPN and CDR2 SVGIG (reference sequence). The germline V and J ends were trimmed by 3 bases and 5 bases, with 10 bases remaining between them. There are 12 residues in the CDR3. This CDR3 is CAWSDGGETQYF. DNA for the CDR3: TGTGCCTGGAGCGATGGGGGGGAGACCCAGTACTTC.

The chain couples TRBV10-2 to TRBJ2-1; 11 bases align to TRBD2. Per the germline V gene, CDR1 is WSHSY and CDR2 is SAAADI. The CDR3 contains 14 residues. Trimming cost V 8 bases and J 6 bases; bases outside gene matches: 6. The chain's CDR3 is CASSPGLAVNEQFF. CDR3 DNA: TGCGCCAGCTCCCCGGGACTAGCGGTCAATGAGCAGTTCTTC.

V gene TRBV6-5 combines with J gene TRBJ1-5; D unclear. V shed 2 bases and J shed 0 bases, with 11 bases lying between them. The CDR3 extends over 16 amino acids. Germline V gene lookup returns CDR1 MNHEY and CDR2 SVGAGI. The CDR3 coding sequence is TGTGCCAGCAGTTACGGCAGTCCATATAGCAATCAGCCCCAGCATTTT. This gives the protein CASSYGSPYSNQPQHF.

V usage is TRBV5-4 and J usage is TRBJ1-5; 10 bases line up with TRBD1. Germline V gives CDR1 SGHNT, CDR2 YYREEE (reference sequence). The J segment lost 9 bases and the V segment lost 4 bases, leaving 7 bases of the junction unmatched. The CDR3 consists of 14 residues. In nucleotides, the CDR3 is TGTGCCAGCAGCGTCGACAGGGGGCAGACGCCCCAGCATTTT. Translated, it gives CASSVDRGQTPQHF.

This clone was detected once. This chain joins TRBV28 and TRBJ1-2; no clear D gene. V lost 6 bases, J lost 8 bases, and 19 bases lay in between. Germline V gene sequence: CDR1 MDHEN, CDR2 SYDVKM. The CDR3 runs to 14 residues. For the CDR3, the DNA is TGTGCCAGCAGGACTGAAGGGCAGGCGGGGGGCTACACCTTC. Protein sequence: CASRTEGQAGGYTF.

V usage is TRBV7-2 and J usage is TRBJ2-3, with D possibly TRBD2 on 5 matching bases. The CDR3 consists of 15 residues. V lost 5 bases and J 2 bases, leaving 14 bases between the germline ends. Germline lookup yields CDR1 SGHTA and CDR2 FQGNSA. CDR3 protein: CASSPGVTPTDTQYF. The CDR3 DNA follows: TGTGCCAGCAGCCCCGGGGTAACCCCCACAGATACGCAGTATTTT. Together with reference TRBV7-2 and TRBJ2-3, the CDR3 gives the full variable domain: GAGVSQSPSNKVTEKGKDVELRCDPISGHTALYWYRQSLGQGLEFLIYFQGNSAPDKSGLPSDRFSAERTGGSVSTLTIQRTQQEDSAVYLCASSPGVTPTDTQYFGPGTRLTVL.

The genes are TRBV28 and TRBJ2-1; no definite D call. The CDR3 is made up of 13 amino acids. The germline V and J ends were trimmed by 3 bases and 5 bases, with 8 bases remaining between them. Germline assignment: CDR1 MDHEN and CDR2 SYDVKM. CDR3 protein: CASSFSQNNEQFF. The CDR3 region has the DNA TGTGCCAGCAGTTTTAGCCAGAACAATGAGCAGTTCTTC.